The entry below describes one T cell receptor beta chain. Its matching antigen is unknown. These data originate in a study of CD4 T cells in relation to SARS-CoV-2 and coronaviruses. Overall study context: Convalescent donors were aged 21 to 72, with median about 40 years. Study-level findings and limits: Memory recall responses, not primary responses primed in culture, are what the assay detects. No crossreactivity against non-spike viral proteins was tested here.

TCRdb's copy holds only in-frame clones and misses some; the assay was immunoSEQ multiplex PCR. The sample holds under 13,000 clones; about 87% are singletons and the top ten take approximately 2%. Cryopreserved PBMCs were CD4-enriched, then split into naive and memory cells. The sequenced material came from naive CD4+ T cells from PBMCs. Subset of the sample: naive CD4+ T cells isolated by negative enrichment. This clonotype was sampled from an adult with COVID-19.

The CDR3 nucleotides read TGCGCCAGCAGCCAAGGGGGAGGGTTGGGCTACACCTTC. This codes for CASSQGGGLGYTF. The V call is TRBV4-3, the J call TRBJ1-2; D gene uncertain. The CDR3 is 13 amino acids. In germline, CDR1 is LGHNA, CDR2 YSLEER. V was shortened by 1 base and J by 8 bases, with 11 bases between the two germline ends.